This T cell receptor (gamma chain) originates from a study of gamma-delta T cells after stem cell transplantation. TCRdb repeated clone calling on the RT-PCR reads with CATT. The data show about 5,000 gamma-chain clones, with about 20% seen just once and around 3.4% held by the top ten. CDR3 length: 12 residues. With 5 bases clipped from V and 4 bases from J, the junction kept 5 bases outside the gene matches. Germline V lookup: CDR1 EGSNGY, CDR2 YDSYNSKV. The sequence derives from a human donor. It is not recorded whose cells these are; they may come from a transplant donor. The sample was gamma-delta T cells. The chain employs TRGV2 and TRGJ1 or TRGJ2. The CDR3 sequence is CATWGDYYKKLF. DNA of the CDR3: TGTGCCACCTGGGGCGACTATTATAAGAAACTCTTT.